This T cell receptor (beta chain) was captured by sequencing in a study of blood T cell repertoires in COVID-19 (dated by TCRdb to 2018 to 2020). Regarding the research as a whole: The collaborator samples originated in the United States, Italy and Spain and spanned the acute and convalescent phases of COVID-19. The prospective study material was composed of cDNA or gDNA derived from T cells, B-cell-depleted T cells, or PBMCs. Deeply sampled blood TCRbeta repertoires from subjects exposed to, actively infected with, or recovered from COVID-19 were included in the dataset. The repertoires were released in a freely available public database intended as a resource for research on the immune response to SARS-CoV-2. Samples were obtained from the ongoing ImmuneRACE study (first 160 participants) and from 1,200 or so subjects provided by 6 global collaborators. Nearly every sample came with metadata listing a de-identified subject ID, COVID-19 status, age in years and sex. Where HLA class I and class II types were available, the types were taken from metadata supplied by the sample provider, not from assay-based typing. What the work shows at the level of the full study, not this receptor alone: How much clinical and demographic metadata was included differed by source and by participant, and the metadata was provided uncurated.

The germline V gene (reference sequence) yields SGHAT for CDR1 and FQDESV for CDR2. The CDR3 measures 13 amino acids from cysteine to phenylalanine. The read is trimmed to its CDR3 DNA, 39 bases read in frame from base 1. The germline ends are 14 bases apart after V is trimmed by 7 bases and J by 5 bases. TCRbeta CDR3 regions were amplified from genomic DNA by means of the immunoSEQ Assay, a bias-controlled multiplex PCR. Per the original workflow: The number of nucleated cells in each sample was estimated from the amplification of reference gene primers within the assay. To quantify the absolute abundance of each unique TCRbeta CDR3 rearrangement, sequence reads were collapsed and filtered. Productive Simpson clonality was computed per sample as the square root of Simpson's diversity index over productive rearrangements. What TCRdb holds here is the immuneACCESS table cut down to in-frame rearrangements. Part of the clones is not present; checked against another copy, under half of the missing clones reflect an unresolved V gene, and the others are unexplained. D and trimming come from the DNA, and the V and J calls and clone size come from that table. The sample table shows more than 120,000 clones, and approximately 84% are seen once. In total, the top ten clones hold around 2.5% of the sample.

The collaborating institutions used their own protocols to collect whole blood in K2EDTA tubes. For TCRbeta analysis, collaborator samples were shipped as frozen whole blood, as isolated PBMCs, or as DNA extracted from either sample type. Regarding this clone: Its antigen is unknown. Base qualities are not recorded, but no much larger clone differs from it by a single base.

Sequenced sample: peripheral blood. The source is a human donor with acute or convalescent COVID-19. The donor label of this sample is uncertain. The rearrangement joined TRBV11-1 to TRBJ1-1; the D gene is unclear. CDR3 region: CASTLPGSTEAFF. The base sequence is TGTGCCAGCACCCTTCCGGGGTCGACTGAAGCTTTCTTT.